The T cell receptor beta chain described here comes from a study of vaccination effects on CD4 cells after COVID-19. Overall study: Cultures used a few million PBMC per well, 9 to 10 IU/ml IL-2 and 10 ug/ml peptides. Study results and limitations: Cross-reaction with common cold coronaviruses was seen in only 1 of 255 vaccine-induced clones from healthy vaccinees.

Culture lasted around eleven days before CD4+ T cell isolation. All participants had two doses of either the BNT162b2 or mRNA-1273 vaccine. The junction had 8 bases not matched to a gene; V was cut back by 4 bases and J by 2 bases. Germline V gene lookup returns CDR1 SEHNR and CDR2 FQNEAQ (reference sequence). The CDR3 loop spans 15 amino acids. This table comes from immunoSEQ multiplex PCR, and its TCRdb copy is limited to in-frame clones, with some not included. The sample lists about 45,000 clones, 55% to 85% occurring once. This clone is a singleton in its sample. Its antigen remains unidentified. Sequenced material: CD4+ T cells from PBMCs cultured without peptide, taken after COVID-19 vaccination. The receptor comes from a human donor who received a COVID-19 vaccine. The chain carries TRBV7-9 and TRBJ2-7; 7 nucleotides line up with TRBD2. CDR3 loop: CASSSRTRLTYEQYF. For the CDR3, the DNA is TGTGCCAGCAGCTCGCGGACTAGACTCACCTACGAGCAGTACTTC.